These T cell receptor beta chains were read from a single sample in a study of blood T cell repertoires in COVID-19. Only in-frame clones appear in the TCRdb table, and some are missing; sequencing was by immunoSEQ multiplex PCR. The sample has over 250,000 clones, approximately 90% seen once. Input material: peripheral blood. The receptors were gathered from a woman in her thirties with COVID-19, enrolled during active disease. Both conserved end residues are part of each CDR3. A D gene is named only where the DNA matches it firmly. A row's size may be missing; if present it is once, few, many or a size class.

d_call	clone_size	v_call	j_call	cdr3_aa	cdr3_nt
NA	NA	TRBV12-3/TRBV12-4	TRBJ1-6	CASSTLGLTPLHF	TGTGCCAGCAGTACCTTGGGACTTACCCCCCTCCACTTT
TRBD1	NA	TRBV7-3	TRBJ1-1	CASSSGQGRAEAFF	TGTGCCAGCAGCTCCGGACAGGGGAGGGCTGAAGCTTTCTTT
TRBD1	NA	TRBV19	TRBJ1-5	CASSIWTGDQPQHF	TGTGCCAGTAGTATCTGGACAGGAGATCAGCCCCAGCATTTT
TRBD1	NA	TRBV30	TRBJ2-2	CAWSRGDRGLSGELFF	TGTGCCTGGAGTCGGGGGGACAGGGGGTTATCCGGGGAGCTGTTTTTT
NA	NA	TRBV7-9	TRBJ2-2	CASSAPGVGTGELFF	TGTGCCAGCAGTGCCCCCGGGGTGGGCACCGGGGAGCTGTTTTTT
TRBD2	NA	TRBV27	TRBJ2-3	CASSLTAGGGTDTQYF	TGTGCCAGCAGTTTAACTGCGGGAGGGGGCACAGATACGCAGTATTTT
TRBD1	NA	TRBV6-5	TRBJ1-1	CASSYAGTGDNTEAFF	TGTGCCAGCAGTTACGCCGGGACAGGTGACAACACTGAAGCTTTCTTT
TRBD2	NA	TRBV5-1	TRBJ2-7	CASSWGVAGEGEQYF	TGCGCCAGCAGCTGGGGGGTAGCGGGAGAGGGCGAGCAGTACTTC
TRBD1	NA	TRBV19	TRBJ1-1	CASSKTRDRGLVEAFF	TGTGCCAGTAGTAAAACGAGGGACAGGGGACTCGTTGAAGCTTTCTTT
TRBD1	NA	TRBV19	TRBJ1-2	CASSSTTGGRFDYGYTF	TGTGCCAGTAGTTCCACAACAGGGGGAAGGTTTGACTATGGCTACACCTTC
NA	NA	TRBV3-1/TRBV3-2	TRBJ1-1	CASSQEAEAVNTEAFF	TGTGCCAGCAGCCAAGAAGCGGAGGCCGTGAACACTGAAGCTTTCTTT
NA	NA	TRBV10-2	TRBJ1-4	CASSESGTSNEKLFF	TGCGCCAGCAGTGAATCCGGGACAAGTAATGAAAAACTGTTTTTT
NA	NA	TRBV6-6	TRBJ1-2	CASTLGGSTVNYGYTF	TGTGCCAGCACCCTGGGGGGGTCCACCGTCAACTATGGCTACACCTTC
NA	NA	TRBV9	TRBJ1-3	CASTPSSGNTIYF	TGTGCCAGCACGCCGAGCTCTGGAAACACCATATATTTT
TRBD2	NA	TRBV6-5	TRBJ2-1	CASTQGLAGLNEQFF	TGTGCCAGCACCCAGGGACTAGCGGGCCTCAATGAGCAGTTCTTC
NA	NA	TRBV6-6	TRBJ2-7	CASSRSQDSKEQYF	TGTGCCAGCAGTCGATCCCAGGATTCCAAAGAGCAGTACTTC
NA	NA	TRBV28	TRBJ1-5	CASSTVGPGQGINQPQHF	TGTGCCAGCAGTACCGTGGGTCCGGGCCAGGGAATAAATCAGCCCCAGCATTTT
NA	NA	TRBV12-5	TRBJ2-7	CASGTDGAYEQYF	TGTGCTAGTGGTACTGACGGGGCCTACGAGCAGTACTTC
TRBD2	NA	TRBV30	TRBJ2-1	CAWHGTSIHNEQFF	TGTGCCTGGCATGGGACTAGTATCCACAATGAGCAGTTCTTC
TRBD2	once	TRBV5-1	TRBJ2-5	CASTDGPSGRQETQYF	TGCGCCAGCACGGACGGGCCTAGCGGGAGACAAGAGACCCAGTACTTC
TRBD2	NA	TRBV7-9	TRBJ2-2	CASRQRDYTGELFF	TGTGCCAGCAGGCAGCGGGATTATACCGGGGAGCTGTTTTTT
NA	NA	TRBV29-1	TRBJ2-7	CSVDGGMGYEQYF	TGCAGCGTTGACGGGGGAATGGGATACGAGCAGTACTTC
NA	NA	TRBV3-1/TRBV3-2	TRBJ2-1	CASSQEVGSRATEQFF	TGTGCCAGCAGCCAAGAGGTGGGAAGCAGGGCAACTGAGCAGTTCTTC
TRBD1	NA	TRBV6-1	TRBJ1-6	CASSESAGQVYSPLHF	TGTGCCAGCAGTGAGTCCGCGGGACAGGTTTATTCACCCCTCCACTTT
TRBD1	NA	TRBV4-1	TRBJ1-5	CASSQGTGTNQPQHF	TGCGCCAGCAGCCAGGGGACAGGAACAAATCAGCCCCAGCATTTT
NA	NA	TRBV28	TRBJ2-1	CASNGAYNEQFF	TGTGCCAGCAACGGGGCCTACAATGAGCAGTTCTTC
TRBD2	NA	TRBV18	TRBJ2-3	CASSRGTSGTDTQYF	TGTGCCAGCTCACGGGGGACTAGCGGGACAGATACGCAGTATTTT
NA	NA	TRBV7-3	TRBJ2-7	CASSLSTEYEQYF	TGTGCCAGCAGCTTAAGCACAGAGTACGAGCAGTACTTC
NA	NA	TRBV6-2/TRBV6-3	TRBJ1-2	CASSYSGLGYTF	TGTGCCAGCAGTTACTCGGGCCTTGGCTACACCTTC
TRBD2	once	TRBV19	TRBJ2-6	CASNRPYGTSGSGANVLTF	TGTGCCAGCAACAGACCTTATGGGACTAGCGGCTCTGGGGCCAACGTCCTGACTTTC
TRBD1	NA	TRBV28	TRBJ2-1	CASSSAGQGNNEQFF	TGTGCCAGCAGTTCTGCGGGACAGGGGAACAATGAGCAGTTCTTC
NA	NA	TRBV14	TRBJ1-2	CASSQVSAGRYSYGYTF	TGTGCCAGCAGCCAAGTATCTGCGGGGCGATATTCGTATGGCTACACCTTC
NA	NA	TRBV12-3/TRBV12-4	TRBJ1-6	CASSAQGEAPLHF	TGTGCCAGCAGTGCCCAAGGGGAGGCACCCCTCCACTTT
NA	NA	TRBV4-2	TRBJ2-3	CASSQGGGNTDTQYF	TGTGCCAGCAGCCAAGGCGGCGGGAACACAGATACGCAGTATTTT
TRBD1	NA	TRBV5-1	TRBJ2-6	CATGTAGANVLTF	TGCGCCACAGGGACAGCTGGGGCCAACGTCCTGACTTTC
NA	NA	TRBV10-1	TRBJ2-1	CASSEVLGEVYNEQFF	TGCGCCAGCAGTGAAGTCCTAGGAGAAGTCTACAATGAGCAGTTCTTC
NA	NA	TRBV7-9	TRBJ1-2	CASSLDIYGYTF	TGTGCCAGCAGCTTGGACATCTATGGCTACACCTTC
TRBD1	NA	TRBV10-3	TRBJ1-6	CAISLGTGLNSPLHF	TGTGCCATCAGCCTCGGGACAGGGCTAAATTCACCCCTCCACTTT
TRBD1	NA	TRBV5-1	TRBJ1-2	CASSLETGVGGYTF	TGCGCCAGCAGCTTGGAAACAGGGGTGGGCGGCTACACCTTC
TRBD2	NA	TRBV6-5	TRBJ2-7	CASSLAGGAYEQYF	TGTGCCAGCAGCCTAGCGGGAGGCGCCTACGAGCAGTACTTC
TRBD1	NA	TRBV5-1	TRBJ2-1	CASSSGQGAYNEQFF	TGCGCCAGCAGCTCAGGACAGGGGGCCTACAATGAGCAGTTCTTC
TRBD2	NA	TRBV5-5	TRBJ2-5	CASSLRPAGEETQYF	TGTGCCAGCAGCTTGCGCCCAGCGGGAGAAGAGACCCAGTACTTC
TRBD1	NA	TRBV10-3	TRBJ1-2	CAISVSGTGKNYGYTF	TGTGCCATCAGTGTGTCGGGGACAGGGAAGAACTATGGCTACACCTTC
NA	NA	TRBV19	TRBJ2-7	CASSARSESSYEQYF	TGTGCCAGTAGTGCCCGGTCCGAAAGCTCCTACGAGCAGTACTTC
TRBD1	NA	TRBV18	TRBJ2-1	CASSPSRDRGNNEQFF	TGTGCCAGCTCACCAAGTCGGGACAGGGGGAACAATGAGCAGTTCTTC
TRBD2	few	TRBV5-4	TRBJ2-7	CASSLATSGSPEQYF	TGTGCCAGCAGCTTGGCGACTAGCGGGAGTCCCGAGCAGTACTTC
NA	NA	TRBV28	TRBJ2-1	CASSLSRNEQFF	TGTGCCAGCAGTTTATCGAGGAATGAGCAGTTCTTC
NA	NA	TRBV19	TRBJ2-7	CASSIGTTSYEQYF	TGTGCCAGTAGTATCGGGACAACCTCCTACGAGCAGTACTTC
NA	NA	TRBV6-1	TRBJ2-4	CASSESLAAKNIQYF	TGTGCCAGCAGTGAATCCCTAGCAGCCAAAAACATTCAGTACTTC
NA	once	TRBV30	TRBJ2-7	CAWSPRAGRKKQYF	TGTGCCTGGAGCCCTCGGGCAGGGAGGAAGAAGCAGTACTTC
NA	NA	TRBV9	TRBJ1-6	CASSPQGGDNSPLHF	TGTGCCAGCAGCCCACAGGGAGGGGATAATTCACCCCTCCACTTT
NA	NA	TRBV6-5	TRBJ1-5	CASTNWDGGSAQHF	TGTGCCAGCACGAACTGGGACGGGGGATCGGCCCAGCATTTT
NA	NA	TRBV5-4	TRBJ2-5	CASSLGRTQETQYF	TGTGCCAGCAGCTTGGGACGGACTCAAGAGACCCAGTACTTC
TRBD1	NA	TRBV14	TRBJ1-2	CASSQTGYGYTF	TGTGCCAGCAGCCAGACAGGGTATGGCTACACCTTC
NA	NA	TRBV5-1	TRBJ1-1	CASSFAGSPEAFF	TGCGCCAGCAGCTTCGCGGGCAGCCCTGAAGCTTTCTTT
NA	NA	TRBV5-4	TRBJ1-4	CASSTQTGPNEKLFF	TGTGCCAGCAGCACCCAGACAGGCCCTAATGAAAAACTGTTTTTT
NA	NA	TRBV10-3	TRBJ1-6	CAISEASGGSPLHF	TGTGCCATCAGTGAGGCTTCAGGTGGTTCACCCCTCCACTTT